Each of the 2 T cell receptor beta chains below was sequenced from the same sample in a study of T-cell reconstitution after alpha-beta-depleted transplantation in children. It was with unique molecular identifiers that the TCRbeta library was prepared. MiXCR, applied by TCRdb to the PCR reads, yields one record per CDR3 protein. Of 300,000 to 400,000 distinct CDR3 sequences in the sample, around 15% were seen once. The sample was PBMCs, mostly from graft donor cells, taken 360 days after TCRalphabeta/CD19-depleted stem cell transplant. Every receptor here comes from a male patient aged 2-15 years who had a stem cell transplant for acute lymphoblastic leukemia, so the T cells may come from the graft donor.

Concerning this clonotype itself: The missing conserved phenylalanine or tryptophan at the end of this CDR3 makes a read error likely. This chain uses TRBV9 with TRBJ2-5; tentative D call: TRBD1 (5 bases). V dropped 0 bases and J dropped 3 bases, with 6 bases sitting between them. This CDR3 contains 13 residues. Germline-derived CDR1 and CDR2 are SGDLS and YYNGEE. CDR3: CASSVATEETQYL. The CDR3 DNA sequence: TGTGCCAGCAGCGTAGCGACAGAAGAGACCCAGTACCTC.

V gene TRBV6-5 combines with J gene TRBJ2-4, with 10 nucleotides matching TRBD2. Germline V CDR1 and CDR2: MNHEY, SVGAGI. Trimming took 0 bases from V and 7 from J; bases not matched to a gene: 3. This CDR3 has 15 amino acids. The CDR3 here is CASSYSLLAGNIQYF. The DNA for the CDR3 is TGTGCCAGCAGTTACTCGTTACTAGCGGGGAACATTCAGTACTTC.